The text below deals with one T cell receptor beta chain. Its antigen is currently unknown. The PCR made use of 60 Vbeta and 13 Jbeta primers. Produced via immunoSEQ multiplex PCR; TCRdb's table is partial and in-frame only. The sample lists 83,000 or so clones, roughly 80% occurring once. The sample originates from a study of cytomegalovirus exposure and HLA in healthy donors. Study-wide points: Analysis performed later showed TCR beta chains linked to HLA being more clonally expanded than equally common others. In a later analysis, several top co-occurrence clusters appeared linked to parvovirus B19, influenza, CMV and Epstein-Barr virus.

V shed 4 bases and J shed 5 bases, with 15 bases lying between them. Germline V gene data show CDR1 as MDHEN and CDR2 as SYDVKM. The CDR3 spans 15 residues. The chain couples TRBV28 to TRBJ2-1; TRBD1 is a possible D gene (6 bases). Sequenced: PBMCs. This TCR came from a man in his thirties or forties in good health and CMV-seropositive. The CDR3 here is CASSWRGQLNNEQFF. Here the CDR3 DNA reads TGTGCCAGCAGTTGGCGCGGACAGCTAAACAATGAGCAGTTCTTC.